This T cell receptor (beta chain) is drawn from a study of T cells in localized non-small cell lung cancer. As regards this clone: Its antigen is unidentified.

Germline CDR1 is SGHTA and CDR2 is FQGNSA. Unmatched junction bases numbered 7, after V lost 7 bases and J lost 5 bases. The CDR3 is 13 amino acids. Repertoires were generated with immunoSEQ multiplex PCR, while TCRdb's copy carries only in-frame clones and drops some. The sample has tens of thousands of clones; about 88% are singletons. Overall study findings and caveats: Appearance in adjacent lung was seen for a median roughly 50 of the top 100 tumor clones. Sequencing, confined to only one tumor region, leaves heterogeneity possible. Uninvolved adjacent lung showed the highest T cell clonality, exceeding tumor. Longer overall survival was associated with a higher density of T cells in the blood.

The receptor was derived from a woman aged 18 to 49 with stage III lung adenocarcinoma. The J gene is TRBJ1-1, the V gene TRBV7-2; 7 positions agree with TRBD1. The sample was peripheral blood, taken before any cancer treatment. The DNA of the CDR3 is TGTGCCAGCACCCCGGCAGGGGGGACTGAAGCTTTCTTT. This codes for CASTPAGGTEAFF.